This T cell receptor (beta chain) appears in the sequencing data of a study of read filtering for tumor transcriptome and immune sequencing. This clonotype was seen a handful of times. Its antigen remains unidentified. A junction end diverges from the germline sequence, so it may reflect a read error. Sampling of bone marrow took place during active disease in every patient. Molecular barcoded adaptors covering alpha/delta and beta/gamma chains were used on 400 ng RNA. TCRdb reprocessed the reads with MiXCR, giving one entry per CDR3 protein. Seen here are roughly 130,000 distinct CDR3 sequences, 10% to 15% observed once, and the top ten hold more than 9.5%. This CDR3 contains 12 residues. The germline CDR1 and CDR2 sequences are SGHTA and FQGNSA. Regarding the study as a whole: Without single-read clonotypes, shared clonotype proportions correlated more between IR-seq and RNA-seq. Even smaller IR-seq throughput identified most shared clonotypes. This fraction held mixed bone marrow immune cells after CD138-negative sorting.

J is TRBJ2-3 and V is TRBV7-2; possibly TRBD1 for D (5 bases). The TCR sequence derives from a donor aged 40 or over with multiple myeloma. The sequenced sample was a population of CD138-negative cells sorted from bone marrow. The CDR3 protein is CASSSSTGTQYF. The CDR3, as DNA: TGTGCCAGCAGCTCCAGCACAGGTACGCAGTATTTT.